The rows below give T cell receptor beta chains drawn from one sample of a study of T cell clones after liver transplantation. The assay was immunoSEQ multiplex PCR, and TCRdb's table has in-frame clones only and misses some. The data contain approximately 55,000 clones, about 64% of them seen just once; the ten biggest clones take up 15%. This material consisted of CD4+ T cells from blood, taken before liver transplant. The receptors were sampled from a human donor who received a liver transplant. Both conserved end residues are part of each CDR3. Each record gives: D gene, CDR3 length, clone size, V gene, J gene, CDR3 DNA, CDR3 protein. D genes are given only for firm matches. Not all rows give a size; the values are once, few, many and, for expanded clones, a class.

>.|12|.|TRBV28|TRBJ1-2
TGTGCCAGCAGTCCGGGGACTTATGGCTACACCTTC
CASSPGTYGYTF
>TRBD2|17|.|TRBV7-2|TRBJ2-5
TGTGCCAGCAGTTCTGGAAGTCTCGGGGGGGCCGCAGAGACCCAGTACTTC
CASSSGSLGGAAETQYF
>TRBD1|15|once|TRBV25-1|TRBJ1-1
TGTGCCAGCAGTTCCCACAGGGGAGTGGGCACTGAAGCTTTCTTT
CASSSHRGVGTEAFF
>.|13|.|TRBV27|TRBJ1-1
TGTGCCAGCAGTTTAGGGCCGACCACTGAAGCTTTCTTT
CASSLGPTTEAFF
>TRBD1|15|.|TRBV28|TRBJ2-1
TGTGCCAGCAGTTCCCAGACAGGGCTATACAATGAGCAGTTCTTC
CASSSQTGLYNEQFF
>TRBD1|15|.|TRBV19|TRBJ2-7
TGTGCCAGTAGTATAATGGGACAGGTAGGCTACGAGCAGTACTTC
CASSIMGQVGYEQYF
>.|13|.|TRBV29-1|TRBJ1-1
TGCAGCGTTTCAACTGCCATGAACACTGAAGCTTTCTTT
CSVSTAMNTEAFF
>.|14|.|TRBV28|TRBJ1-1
TGTGCCAGCAGTGACCCCTTCAGGTACACTGAAGCTTTCTTT
CASSDPFRYTEAFF
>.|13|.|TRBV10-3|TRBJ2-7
TGTGCCATCAACTCGGGTTCCTCCTACGAGCAGTACTTC
CAINSGSSYEQYF
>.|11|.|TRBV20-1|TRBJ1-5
TGCAGTGTCGAGGGAGTCCAGCCCCAGCATTTT
CSVEGVQPQHF
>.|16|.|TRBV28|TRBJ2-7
TGTGCCAGCAGTGTCGGGGGCGCAAGAGGGGGCCACGAGCAGTACTTC
CASSVGGARGGHEQYF
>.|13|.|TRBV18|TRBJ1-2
TGTGCCAGCTCACCAACCGGGGACTATGGCTACACCTTC
CASSPTGDYGYTF
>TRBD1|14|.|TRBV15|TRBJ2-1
TGTGCCACCAGGGGACAGGGGGCCTACAATGAGCAGTTCTTC
CATRGQGAYNEQFF
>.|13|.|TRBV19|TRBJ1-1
TGTGCCAGTAGTATTAATCCGAACACTGAAGCTTTCTTT
CASSINPNTEAFF
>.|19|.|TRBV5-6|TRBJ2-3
TGTGCCAGCAGCTTGGGACCGCTTAGCGTGAGCTCCCGACGAGGTACGCAGTATTTT
CASSLGPLSVSSRRGTQYF
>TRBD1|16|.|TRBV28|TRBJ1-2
TGTGCCAGCAGTTTATCCTTTGGACAGGGGAACTATGGCTACACCTTC
CASSLSFGQGNYGYTF
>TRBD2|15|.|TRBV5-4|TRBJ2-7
TGTGCCAGCAGTAGACTAGCGGGTCAAGCGGGCGAGCAGTACTTC
CASSRLAGQAGEQYF
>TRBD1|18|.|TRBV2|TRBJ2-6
TGTGCCAGCACACCGGGACAGACCTTTCAGGCTGGGGCCAACGTCCTGACTTTC
CASTPGQTFQAGANVLTF
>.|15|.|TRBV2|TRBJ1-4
TGTGCCAGCGGAGGGACGGCCGCAACTAATGAAAAACTGTTTTTT
CASGGTAATNEKLFF
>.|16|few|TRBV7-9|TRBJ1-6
TGTGCCAGCAGGAGGAACTTTGGGTCGGGGAATTCACCCCTCCACTTT
CASRRNFGSGNSPLHF
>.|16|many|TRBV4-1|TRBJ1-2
TGCGCCAGCAGCCAAGATCAGTCGACAGAGCTTCGGGGCTACACCTTC
CASSQDQSTELRGYTF
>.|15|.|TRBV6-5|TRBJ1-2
TGTGCCAGCAGTTCTTACAGGGAAAGTGACTATGGCTACACCTTC
CASSSYRESDYGYTF
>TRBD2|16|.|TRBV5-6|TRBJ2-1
TGTGCCAGCAGCCGATTGCTAGCGGGGGCGAACAATGAGCAGTTCTTC
CASSRLLAGANNEQFF
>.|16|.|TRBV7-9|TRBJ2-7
TGTGCCAGCAGCATTTACTCAGGGTTAAGCTCCTACGAGCAGTACTTC
CASSIYSGLSSYEQYF
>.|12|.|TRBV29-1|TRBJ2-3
TGCACCGTGGGTGACACCACAGATACGCAGTATTTT
CTVGDTTDTQYF
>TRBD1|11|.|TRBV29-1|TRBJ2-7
TGCAGCGTTGAAGGACTGGGACAGAAGTACTTC
CSVEGLGQKYF